The 13 T cell receptor beta chains below were found in one sample sequenced in a study of shared clonotypes between healthy human individuals. Using immunoSEQ multiplex PCR, the repertoire was profiled, and TCRdb retains in-frame clones only, with some absent. The repertoire has millions of clones, roughly 93% of them found once; the top ten carry under 0.45%. Sequencing was done on a sample of naive CD4+ T cells from PBMCs. Documented subset: CD45RA+ positively selected. These receptors all come from a man aged 18 to 35 in good health. Some clones in this sample may be carry-over from other donors' samples.

This sequence joins TRBV30 and TRBJ2-7; a possible D gene is TRBD2 (6 bases). Germline V gives CDR1 GTSNPN, CDR2 SVGIG (reference sequence). The CDR3 spans 14 residues. V was cut by 3 bases and J by 3 bases, with 15 bases left in between. CDR3 region: CAWREWEDLYEQYF. For the CDR3, the DNA is TGTGCCTGGAGGGAGTGGGAGGATCTCTACGAGCAGTACTTC. Full variable domain (remainder filled in from reference TRBV30 and TRBJ2-7): SQTIHQWPATLVQPVGSPLSLECTVEGTSNPNLYWYRQAAGRGLQLLFYSVGIGQISSEVPQNLSASRPQDRQFILSSKKLLLSDSGFYLCAWREWEDLYEQYFGPGTRLTVT.

J is TRBJ2-3 and V is TRBV10-3; D remains unclear. Trimming removed 7 bases from V and 0 bases from J, with 17 bases in between. This CDR3 comprises 16 residues. Germline-derived CDR1 and CDR2 are ENHRY and SYGVKD. This chain's CDR3 is CAITSDVTASTDTQYF. DNA of the CDR3: TGTGCCATCACCTCGGACGTAACGGCCAGCACAGATACGCAGTATTTT.

The CDR3 DNA is TGTGCCTGGAGTGTAGAACCTTACACAGATACGCAGTATTTT. Translating it yields CAWSVEPYTDTQYF. The V and J genes are TRBV30 and TRBJ2-3, with unresolved D. With 0 bases removed from V and 2 bases from J, the gap between germline ends came to 9 bases. CDR3 length equals 14 residues. Germline values: CDR1 GTSNPN, CDR2 SVGIG (reference sequence).

As for this clone: At the DNA level, this CDR3 is encoded by other sequences in the same sample as well. This chain uses TRBV18 with TRBJ1-1, with TRBD1 matching 8 bases. The germline CDR1 and CDR2 sequences are KGHSH and LQKENI. CDR3 size: 15 residues. The trim removed 3 bases at V and 3 bases at J, leaving 6 bases unmatched. The CDR3 DNA reads TGTGCCAGCTCACCGTTGGCAGGGGGCGACACTGAAGCTTTCTTT. It translates to CASSPLAGGDTEAFF.

V gene TRBV28 combines with J gene TRBJ1-5, with D hard to call. V lost 5 bases and J lost 7, with 18 bases in between. There are 15 residues in the CDR3. Per the germline V gene, CDR1 is MDHEN and CDR2 is SYDVKM. CDR3 amino acids: CASSTVWGVGQPQHF. CDR3 nucleotides: TGTGCCAGCAGTACCGTATGGGGTGTCGGGCAGCCCCAGCATTTT.

This clone came up once. The genes are TRBV11-2 and TRBJ2-6; 8 bases line up with TRBD1. The CDR3 is made up of 19 amino acids. CDR1 is SGHAT and CDR2 is FQNNGV in the germline V gene. Trimming took 4 bases from V and 4 from J; bases not matched to a gene: 15. The CDR3 nucleotides are TGTGCCAGCAGCTCCTTCGTCGGCGCAGGGGGCGGCGGGGCCAACGTCCTGACTTTC. Translated, it gives CASSSFVGAGGGGANVLTF.

V is TRBV7-7 and J is TRBJ2-2; D is uncertain. The CDR3 runs to 14 residues. Germline lookup yields CDR1 SSHAT and CDR2 FNYEAQ (reference sequence). V lost 5 bases to trimming and J lost 4 bases, with 11 bases between them. The DNA for the CDR3 is TGTGCCAGCAGCCCTTCGGACCTCACCGGGGAGCTGTTTTTT. Amino acid sequence: CASSPSDLTGELFF. The complete variable domain, with remaining parts taken from reference TRBV7-7 and TRBJ2-2, reads GAGVSQSPRYKVTKRGQDVTLRCDPISSHATLYWYQQALGQGPEFLTYFNYEAQPDKSGLPSDRFSAERPEGSISTLTIQRTEQRDSAMYRCASSPSDLTGELFFGEGSRLTVL.

The gene calls are TRBV7-6 and TRBJ2-1, with D possibly TRBD1 on 6 matching bases. Germline V lookup: CDR1 SGHVS, CDR2 FNYEAQ. V gave up 5 bases and J gave up 5 bases, with 19 bases separating them. CDR3 length: 16 amino acids. The CDR3 reads CASSKTGTPGNNEQFF. The CDR3 bases are TGTGCCAGCAGCAAAACAGGGACGCCTGGAAACAATGAGCAGTTCTTC.

The chain links TRBV29-1 to TRBJ2-3; 7 positions match TRBD2. Germline V CDR1 and CDR2: SQVTM, ANQGSEA. V shed 5 bases and J 5 bases; nucleotides not matched to a gene: 13. The CDR3 loop spans 15 amino acids. In DNA, the CDR3 is TGCAGCGTTCCCGGACTGGGAGGGATGGTAGATACGCAGTATTTT. This codes for CSVPGLGGMVDTQYF.

This rearrangement joins TRBV4-1 to TRBJ2-7; 9 bases align to TRBD2. V lost 0 bases and J lost 3; bases outside the gene matches: 6. This CDR3 has 16 residues. Germline CDR1 and CDR2: MGHRA and YSYEKL. The CDR3 sequence is CASSQERASGNYEQYF. In DNA form, the CDR3 reads TGCGCCAGCAGCCAAGAGCGGGCTAGCGGGAACTACGAGCAGTACTTC.

The chain recombines TRBV9 with TRBJ2-5; 9 bases align to TRBD2. The CDR3 totals 15 residues. V shed 9 bases, J shed 5 bases, and the junction held 14 bases outside the gene matches. CDR1 and CDR2 (germline): SGDLS, YYNGEE. This chain's CDR3 is CATSSGIALRETQYF. CDR3 nucleotides: TGTGCCACCTCTAGCGGGATCGCCCTAAGGGAGACCCAGTACTTC. Looking up the rest from reference TRBV9 and TRBJ2-5 gives the full variable domain: DSGVTQTPKHLITATGQRVTLRCSPRSGDLSVYWYQQSLDQGLQFLIQYYNGEERAKGNILERFSAQQFPDLHSELNLSSLELGDSALYFCATSSGIALRETQYFGPGTRLLVL.

The CDR3 loop is CASSLGAAGGHPGELFF. Here the CDR3 DNA reads TGTGCCAGCAGCCTAGGGGCAGCGGGAGGGCACCCCGGGGAGCTGTTTTTT. This chain connects TRBV4-2 to TRBJ2-2; 10 nucleotides align to TRBD2. With 4 bases clipped from V and 6 bases from J, the junction kept 11 bases outside the gene matches. The CDR3 totals 17 residues. Germline loops: CDR1 LGHNA, CDR2 YNFKEQ.

This clone came up once. This rearrangement joins TRBV5-4 to TRBJ2-3, with 12 nucleotides matching TRBD2. Trimming cost V 4 bases and J 0 bases; bases outside gene matches: 6. Germline assignment: CDR1 SGHNT and CDR2 YYREEE (reference sequence). The CDR3 covers 17 residues. CDR3 residues: CASSPGLAGFSTDTQYF. CDR3 in DNA: TGTGCCAGCAGCCCCGGACTAGCGGGGTTTAGCACAGATACGCAGTATTTT.